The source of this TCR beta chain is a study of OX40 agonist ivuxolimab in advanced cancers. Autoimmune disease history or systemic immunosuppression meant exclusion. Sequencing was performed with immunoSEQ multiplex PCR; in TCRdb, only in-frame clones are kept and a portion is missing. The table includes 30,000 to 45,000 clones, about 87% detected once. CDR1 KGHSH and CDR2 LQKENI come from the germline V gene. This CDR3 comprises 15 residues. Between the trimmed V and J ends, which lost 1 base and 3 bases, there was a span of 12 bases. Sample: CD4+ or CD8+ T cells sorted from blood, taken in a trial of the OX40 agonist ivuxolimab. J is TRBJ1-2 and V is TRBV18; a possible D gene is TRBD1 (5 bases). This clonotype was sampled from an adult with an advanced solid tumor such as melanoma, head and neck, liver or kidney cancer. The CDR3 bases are TGTGCCAGCTCACCACTGGAGGGGTTAGACTATGGCTACACCTTC. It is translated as CASSPLEGLDYGYTF.